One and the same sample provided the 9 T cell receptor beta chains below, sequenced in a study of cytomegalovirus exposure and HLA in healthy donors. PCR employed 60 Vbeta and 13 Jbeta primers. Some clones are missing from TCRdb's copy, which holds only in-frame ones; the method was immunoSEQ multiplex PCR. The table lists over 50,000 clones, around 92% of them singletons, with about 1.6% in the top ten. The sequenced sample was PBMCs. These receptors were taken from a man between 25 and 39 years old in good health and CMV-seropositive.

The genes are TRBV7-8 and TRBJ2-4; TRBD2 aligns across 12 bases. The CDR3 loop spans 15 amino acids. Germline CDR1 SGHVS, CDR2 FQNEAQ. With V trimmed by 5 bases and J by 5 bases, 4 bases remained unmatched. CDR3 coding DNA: TGTGCCAGCAGCCCTAGCGGGAGGGCCCAAAACATTCAGTACTTC. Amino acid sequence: CASSPSGRAQNIQYF.

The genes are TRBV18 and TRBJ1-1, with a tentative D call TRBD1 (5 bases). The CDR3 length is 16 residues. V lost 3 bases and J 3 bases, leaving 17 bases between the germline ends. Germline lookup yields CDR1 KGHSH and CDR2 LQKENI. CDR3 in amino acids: CASSPGPARADTEAFF. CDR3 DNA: TGTGCCAGCTCACCCGGCCCGGCCAGGGCCGACACTGAAGCTTTCTTT.

CDR3 coding DNA: TGTGCCAGCAGGCCGGACAGCCAGGGGCCCCAGCATTTT. The encoded protein is CASRPDSQGPQHF. The chain recombines TRBV6-5 with TRBJ1-5; weak D call: TRBD1 (6 bases). The CDR3 consists of 13 residues. Germline CDR1 is MNHEY and CDR2 is SVGAGI. Trimming took 6 bases from V and 9 from J, leaving 15 bases between them.

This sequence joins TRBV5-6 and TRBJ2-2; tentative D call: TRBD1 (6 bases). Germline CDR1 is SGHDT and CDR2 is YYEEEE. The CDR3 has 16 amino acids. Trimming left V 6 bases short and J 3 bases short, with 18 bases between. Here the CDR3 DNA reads TGTGCCAGCATCCTAACCCAGGACAGATACACCGGGGAGCTGTTTTTT. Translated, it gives CASILTQDRYTGELFF.

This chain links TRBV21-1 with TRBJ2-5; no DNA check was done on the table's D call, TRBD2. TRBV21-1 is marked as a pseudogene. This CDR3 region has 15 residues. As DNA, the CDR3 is TGTGCCAGCAGCATGGGGACTAGCGGGAAAGAGACCCAGTACTTC. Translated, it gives CASSMGTSGKETQYF.

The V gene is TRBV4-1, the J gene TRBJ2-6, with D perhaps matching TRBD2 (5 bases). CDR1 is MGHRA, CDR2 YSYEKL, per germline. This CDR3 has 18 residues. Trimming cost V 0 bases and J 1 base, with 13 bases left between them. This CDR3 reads CASSQDVRERSGANVLTF. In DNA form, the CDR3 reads TGCGCCAGCAGCCAAGATGTGAGGGAAAGGTCTGGGGCCAACGTCCTGACTTTC.

The CDR3 DNA reads TGTGCCTGGATAGGGACAGGGATTCCGAACACTGAAGCTTTCTTT. This encodes CAWIGTGIPNTEAFF. The chain employs TRBV30 and TRBJ1-1; 9 bases align to TRBD1. CDR1 and CDR2 (germline): GTSNPN, SVGIG (reference sequence). The CDR3 is 15 amino acids. V trimming: 4 bases; J trimming: 1 base; junction bases outside the gene matches: 7.

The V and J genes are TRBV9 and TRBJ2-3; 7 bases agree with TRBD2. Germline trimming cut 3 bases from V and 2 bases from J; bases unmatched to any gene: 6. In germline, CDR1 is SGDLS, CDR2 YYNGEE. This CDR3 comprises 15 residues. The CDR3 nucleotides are TGTGCCAGCAGCGGGACTAGTACTTTCACAGATACGCAGTATTTT. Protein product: CASSGTSTFTDTQYF.

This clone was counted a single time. CDR3 nucleotides: TGTGCCAGCAGTTACTCGACAGCCCAAGAGACCCAGTACTTC. Translation gives CASSYSTAQETQYF. V and J are TRBV6-6 and TRBJ2-5; D might be TRBD1 (5 bases). Looked up from germline, CDR1 is MNHNY and CDR2 is SVGAGI (reference sequence). The CDR3 spans 14 residues. Trimming removed 0 bases from V and 1 base from J, with 6 bases in between.